The T cell receptor (beta chain) described here comes from a study of T cell changes during pregnancy in multiple sclerosis. Here immunoSEQ multiplex PCR was the method, and the copy in TCRdb shows in-frame clones only, minus some. The sample records 85,000 to 120,000 clones, about 90% being singletons. V shed 2 bases and J 0 bases; nucleotides not matched to a gene: 1. This CDR3 is 16 amino acids long. CDR1 and CDR2 (germline): KGHSH, LQKENI. The genes are TRBV18 and TRBJ2-3; 11 bases map to TRBD2. This clonotype was sampled from a female donor with multiple sclerosis, enrolled in a pregnancy study. Sequenced material: peripheral blood, taken before pregnancy. CDR3 residues: CASSPIAGGSTDTQYF. The CDR3 coding sequence is TGTGCCAGCTCACCAATAGCGGGAGGGAGCACAGATACGCAGTATTTT.